This T cell receptor beta chain was identified in a study of shared clonotypes between healthy human individuals. Study as a whole: The study enrolled two women and a few men aged 18 to 49. Regarding the study as a whole: Though the depth was large, rarefaction showed that sorted-subset sequencing was incomplete.

V dropped 0 bases and J dropped 8 bases, with 19 bases sitting between them. This CDR3 is built from 16 residues. Per the germline V gene, CDR1 is MNHEY and CDR2 is SVGAGI. Naive CD45RA+ and memory CD45RA-negative subsets were split from CD4+ cells. Concerning this clone: Antigen specificity is unknown.

Using immunoSEQ multiplex PCR, the repertoire was profiled, and TCRdb retains in-frame clones only, with some absent. The sample carries about 2.4 million clones, 93% recorded once. Sequences were obtained from naive CD4+ T cells from PBMCs. Subset given: CD45RA+ positively selected. The V call is TRBV6-5, the J call TRBJ1-2; D perhaps matches TRBD1 (6 bases). This TCR came from a man between 18 and 29 years old in good health. Some clones in this sample may be carry-over from other donors' samples. CDR3 DNA sequence: TGTGCCAGCAGTTACTCCCGGGACAAATCCCGAGGGGGCTACACCTTC. Residues: CASSYSRDKSRGGYTF.